These T cell receptor beta chains were read from a single sample in a study of beta chain features in type 1 diabetes. The repertoire was sequenced with immunoSEQ multiplex PCR; TCRdb's copy has only in-frame clones and lacks some. Among 150,000 to 180,000 clones, about 9.3% were seen once, and the ten largest hold 0.45% to 0.6%. The sequenced material came from central memory CD4+ T cells from blood. These TCRs come from a man between 25 and 39 years old with type 1 diabetes. CDR3s include the opening cysteine and the closing phenylalanine or tryptophan. D genes are given only for firm matches. Clone size appears in some rows only: once, few, many, or a class for an expanded clone.

d_call j_call v_call clone_size cdr3_nt cdr3_aa
TRBD1 TRBJ2-1 TRBV4-1 . TGCGCCAGCAGCCATACTACAGGGGCGATGTACAATGAGCAGTTCTTC CASSHTTGAMYNEQFF
TRBD1 TRBJ1-1 TRBV6-5 few TGTGCCAGCAGCTACCGACAGGGGAGCACTGAAGCTTTCTTT CASSYRQGSTEAFF
TRBD2 TRBJ2-2 TRBV4-2 few TGTGCCAGCAGCCAAGAAGGGAGGGGTCGGACCGGGGAGCTGTTTTTT CASSQEGRGRTGELFF
TRBD2 TRBJ2-5 TRBV7-2 . TGTGCCAGCAGCTTATCGGCTAGCGGGAGGGCTGCGGAGACCCAGTACTTC CASSLSASGRAAETQYF
. TRBJ1-4 TRBV18 . TGTGCCAGCTCACCAGGCGGGACTAATGAAAAACTGTTTTTT CASSPGGTNEKLFF
TRBD2 TRBJ2-3 TRBV9 . TGTGCCAGCAGCGGGATAGCGGGAGTCTTGGGAGATACGCAGTATTTT CASSGIAGVLGDTQYF
TRBD2 TRBJ2-1 TRBV18 . TGTGCCGGAGGGACTACGAGCAATGAGCAGTTCTTC CAGGTTSNEQFF
TRBD2 TRBJ2-2 TRBV4-3 many TGCGCCAGCAGCCAAGAAACATCCCCGGCTAGCGGGAGATATACCGGGGAGCTGTTTTTT CASSQETSPASGRYTGELFF
TRBD1 TRBJ2-7 TRBV7-9 many TGTGCCAGCAGCATGAGGACAGGCGGCTACGAGCAGTACTTC CASSMRTGGYEQYF
TRBD2 TRBJ2-7 TRBV4-3 . TGCGCCAGCAGCCAAGAAGCGGGGTCCGAGCAGTACTTC CASSQEAGSEQYF
. TRBJ2-3 TRBV6-5 . TGTGCCAGCAGTCGGACTGAATACTATACGCAGTATTTT CASSRTEYYTQYF
TRBD2 TRBJ2-5 TRBV5-1 . TGCGCCAGCAGCCTGTCCTTAGCGGGACAAGAGACCCAGTACTTC CASSLSLAGQETQYF
. TRBJ1-1 TRBV27 few TGTGCCAGCACCGATCTCGGGGGGGGACCGAACACTGAAGCTTTCTTT CASTDLGGGPNTEAFF
. TRBJ2-3 TRBV7-8 . TGTGCCAGCAGCCTTTTCTCTTCGGTGAGCACAGATACGCAGTATTTT CASSLFSSVSTDTQYF
. TRBJ1-4 TRBV23-1 . TGCGCCAGCAGTCAATCCGATCGGGGGAGAGGAAAACTGTTTTTT CASSQSDRGRGKLFF
TRBD1 TRBJ2-4 TRBV7-3 . TGTGCCAGCAGCCCTGGACAGGAAAACATTCAGTACTTC CASSPGQENIQYF
TRBD2 TRBJ2-7 TRBV9 . TGTGCCAGCAGCGGGACTAGCGGCTCTTACGAGCAGTACTTC CASSGTSGSYEQYF
. TRBJ1-2 TRBV25-1 few TGTGCCAGCAGTGATATTGGAGTCGGCTACACCTTC CASSDIGVGYTF
TRBD1 TRBJ1-4 TRBV5-1 few TGCGCCAGCAGCTCGACAGGGGGCCGTGAAAAACTGTTTTTT CASSSTGGREKLFF
. TRBJ2-5 TRBV30 few TGTGCCTGGAGCCTCACAGGGGAGACCCAGTACTTC CAWSLTGETQYF
. TRBJ2-2 TRBV27 few TGTGCCAGCCTACTGCAGGGGTCCGGGGAGCTGTTTTTT CASLLQGSGELFF
TRBD2 TRBJ2-7 TRBV7-2 few TGTGCCAGCAGCTTATACGGGAGGGGCTACGAGCAGTACTTC CASSLYGRGYEQYF
. TRBJ2-1 TRBV28 few TGTGCCAGCAGCTCCTTACTAGCCAAGAGCTACAATGAGCAGTTCTTC CASSSLLAKSYNEQFF
. TRBJ1-2 TRBV18 . TGTGCCAGCTCACCGAGCACGGGAGGTTTGGACTATGGCTACACCTTC CASSPSTGGLDYGYTF
TRBD1 TRBJ2-5 TRBV7-9 few TGTGCCTCAAAAGGGACAGCCCAAGAGACCCAGTACTTC CASKGTAQETQYF
TRBD2 TRBJ2-5 TRBV7-9 few TGTGCCAGCAGCTCCGGGAGGAGCTTGCAAGAGACCCAGTACTTC CASSSGRSLQETQYF
TRBD1 TRBJ2-7 TRBV2 . TGTGCCAGCAGCGAGGACAGGTTAAACTACGAGCAGTACTTC CASSEDRLNYEQYF
. TRBJ2-3 TRBV29-1 . TGCAGCGTTGAAGATAGGAGGGGCGCGGGCCGGGGAGATACGCAGTATTTT CSVEDRRGAGRGDTQYF
TRBD1 TRBJ2-5 TRBV7-3 . TGTGCCAGCAGCTCCGAACGGGGGACAGGGGAATGGGAGACCCAGTACTTC CASSSERGTGEWETQYF
. TRBJ1-1 TRBV28 . TGTGCCAGCAGTTTACGGGAGCAAGCTTTCTTT CASSLREQAFF
. TRBJ1-2 TRBV18 . TGTGCCAGCTCAGCAAATACAGATAACTATGGCTACACCTTC CASSANTDNYGYTF
TRBD1 TRBJ2-7 TRBV18 . TGTGCCAGCTCACCCGATTCGGGGACAGGGTCCGAGCAGTACTTC CASSPDSGTGSEQYF
. TRBJ1-5 TRBV19 few TGTGCCAGTAGTATCGGGGGGCGCAATCAGCCCCAGCATTTT CASSIGGRNQPQHF
. TRBJ2-7 TRBV5-1 few TGCGCCAGCAGCCGCCCGGGGATGGGGGAGCAGTACTTC CASSRPGMGEQYF
TRBD2 TRBJ2-1 TRBV5-1 few TGCGCCAGCAGCTCTGGACTAGCGGGAGGCATCAATGAGCAGTTCTTC CASSSGLAGGINEQFF
. TRBJ1-1 TRBV18 . TGTGCCAGCTCACGAGGCGGCCCCTCATATCGAGAAGCTTTCTTT CASSRGGPSYREAFF
. TRBJ1-2 TRBV28 . TGTGCCAGCAGTCCACAGGACTATGGCTACACCTTC CASSPQDYGYTF
TRBD2 TRBJ2-3 TRBV5-6 many TGTGCCAGCAGCCGGAGCGGGAGTACGCAGTATTTT CASSRSGSTQYF
TRBD2 TRBJ2-7 TRBV28 . TGTGCCAGCAGTTCCGAACCCGGCGGGAGCTACGAGCAGTACTTC CASSSEPGGSYEQYF